This TCR beta chain appears in the sequencing data of a study of T cell responses to AZD1222 COVID-19 vaccine. Only in-frame clones appear in the TCRdb table, and some are missing; sequencing was by immunoSEQ multiplex PCR. The data show 130,000 or so clones, 70% to 90% seen once. This CDR3 region has 16 residues. The clonotype comes from an adult who received the MenACWY meningococcal vaccine as a control. This chain joins TRBV12-2 and TRBJ1-5; the D call of TRBD1 is as the table states it, not checked on the DNA. TRBV12-2 is listed as a pseudogene. Specimen: peripheral blood, collected 28 days after the second dose of the MenACWY control vaccine. CDR3 protein: CASRSETAYSNQPQHF. Written as DNA, the CDR3 is TGTGCAAGTCGCTCAGAGACAGCTTATAGCAATCAGCCCCAGCATTTT.